Following are 19 T cell receptor beta chains from one sample sequenced in a study of response to subunit inactivated influenza vaccine. TCRdb passed the RT-PCR reads through MiXCR, listing each CDR3 protein once. The sample has hundreds of thousands of distinct CDR3 sequences, approximately 23% seen once; the top ten hold 10%. The sample here was PBMCs from blood, taken 21 months after vaccination. These receptors originate from a man between 50 and 69 years old who received an inactivated influenza vaccine.

V is TRBV29-1 and J is TRBJ2-5; D uncertain. CDR3 length: 12 amino acids. The V gene's germline CDR1 is SQVTM and CDR2 ANQGSEA. Trimming took off 3 bases at V and 2 bases at J, with 7 bases between the two ends. The CDR3, as DNA: TGCAGCGTTGACCGGCAACAAGAGACCCAGTACTTC. Its protein is CSVDRQQETQYF.

This clonotype has only a few counts. This sequence joins TRBV18 and TRBJ2-2, with a weak D call TRBD2 (6 bases). Germline loops: CDR1 KGHSH, CDR2 LQKENI. Trimming took 4 bases from V and 3 from J, leaving 9 bases between them. This CDR3 comprises 14 residues. The chain's CDR3 is CASSRSGDTGELFF. Written as DNA, the CDR3 is TGTGCCAGCTCACGATCGGGGGACACCGGGGAGCTGTTTTTT.

This chain joins TRBV4-2 and TRBJ1-2; no definite D call. The CDR3 contains 14 residues. CDR1 is LGHNA, CDR2 YNFKEQ, per germline. Trimming removed 2 bases at V and 4 bases at J, with 11 bases between. The chain's CDR3 is CASSQRTGTYGYTF. CDR3 coding DNA: TGTGCCAGCAGCCAACGGACGGGAACCTATGGCTACACCTTC.

This clonotype has a handful of counts. The V call is TRBV29-1, the J call TRBJ2-1, with 11 bases identical to TRBD2. Unmatched junction bases numbered 7, after V lost 6 bases and J lost 6 bases. The germline gives CDR1 SQVTM, CDR2 ANQGSEA. The CDR3 totals 14 residues. For the CDR3, the DNA is TGCAGCGTGTCACTTAGCGGGGGGGCCAATGAGCAGTTCTTC. It specifies CSVSLSGGANEQFF.

This clonotype was seen more than once but under ten times. The V and J genes are TRBV7-9 and TRBJ1-2, with D perhaps TRBD1 (5 bases). Germline CDR1 SEHNR, CDR2 FQNEAQ (reference sequence). CDR3 length equals 17 residues. V gave up 3 bases and J gave up 5 bases, with 22 bases separating them. CDR3 coding DNA: TGTGCCAGCAGCTTTGAAGGCTCGACAGCCCTGGGGTATGGCTACACCTTC. This codes for CASSFEGSTALGYGYTF.

The rearrangement joins TRBV7-2 to TRBJ1-1; possible D gene TRBD1, 5 bases. The V gene's germline CDR1 is SGHTA and CDR2 FQGNSA. Trimming removed 4 bases from V and 2 bases from J, with 14 bases in between. The length of the CDR3 is 15 residues. CDR3 sequence reads: CASSSGGVVNTEAFF. CDR3 in DNA: TGTGCCAGCAGCTCCGGGGGGGTTGTAAACACTGAAGCTTTCTTT.

The chain has TRBV29-1 and TRBJ2-3, with D hard to call. The CDR3 loop spans 12 amino acids. The V and J ends lost 2 bases and 4 bases respectively, with 7 bases between them. Germline V gives CDR1 SQVTM, CDR2 ANQGSEA. CDR3 nucleotides: TGCAGCGTTGAACCTGGTCCAGATACGCAGTATTTT. Translated: CSVEPGPDTQYF.

This clonotype has ten or more counts. The chain joins TRBV5-1 to TRBJ1-2; 7 nucleotides match TRBD1. The CDR3 totals 17 residues. Trimming removed 5 bases from V and 1 base from J; junction bases left unmatched: 14. Germline lookup yields CDR1 SGHRS and CDR2 YFSETQ. The CDR3 nucleotides are TGCGCCAGCAGACATAACCTGGACAGGCGGATTAACTATGGCTACACCTTC. This sequence encodes CASRHNLDRRINYGYTF.

This clonotype was found many times. The chain carries TRBV6-5 and TRBJ1-6; possible D gene TRBD1, 5 bases. In germline, CDR1 is MNHEY, CDR2 SVGAGI. The CDR3 covers 15 residues. With 0 bases removed from V and 7 bases from J, the gap between germline ends came to 10 bases. The CDR3: CASSYSWQGNSPLHF. The CDR3 nucleotides read TGTGCCAGCAGTTACTCTTGGCAGGGCAATTCACCCCTCCACTTT.

The table lists this clonotype with a few counts. J is TRBJ1-1 and V is TRBV14, with D hard to call. Germline V lookup: CDR1 SGHDN, CDR2 FVKESK. The CDR3 runs to 13 residues. With 8 bases removed from V and 1 base from J, the gap between germline ends came to 11 bases. The DNA of the CDR3 is TGTGCCAGCCGAAGCGTCGGGAACACTGAAGCTTTCTTT. Translation: CASRSVGNTEAFF.

The chain is built from TRBV6-1 and TRBJ2-6; possible D gene TRBD2, 6 bases. Germline loops: CDR1 MNHNS, CDR2 SASEGT. The CDR3 spans 15 residues. V dropped 6 bases and J dropped 0 bases, with 9 bases sitting between them. The DNA for the CDR3 is TGTGCCAGCAGCTCCGGGGGCTCTGGGGCCAACGTCCTGACTTTC. Protein product: CASSSGGSGANVLTF.

This clonotype was counted at least ten times. This CDR3 reads CASSQETGGWQPQHF. The CDR3 DNA reads as TGCGCCAGCAGCCAGGAGACAGGGGGTTGGCAGCCCCAGCATTTT. The V call is TRBV4-3, the J call TRBJ1-5; 9 nucleotides match TRBD1. V was pared by 3 bases and J by 7 bases, with 7 bases of the junction left unmatched. CDR1 and CDR2 (germline): LGHNA, YSLEER. There are 15 residues in the CDR3.

In its sample, this clonotype was seen many times. V and J are TRBV7-2 and TRBJ1-3, with 7 bases lining up with TRBD1. The CDR3 is 19 residues long. V dropped 1 base and J dropped 2; count of bases not matched to a gene: 14. The V gene's germline CDR1 is SGHTA and CDR2 FQGNSA. The CDR3 sequence: CASSLGFTDRLRTGNTIYF. Here the CDR3 DNA reads TGTGCCAGCAGCTTAGGCTTTACGGACAGGCTGAGGACTGGAAACACCATATATTTT.

This clonotype was counted at least ten times. This sequence joins TRBV5-6 and TRBJ1-5; TRBD1 matches at 9 bases. This CDR3 region has 14 residues. Germline V lookup: CDR1 SGHDT, CDR2 YYEEEE. The ends lost 4 bases at V and 5 bases at J; junction bases unmatched: 4. CDR3: CASSRQGGDQPQHF. In DNA form, the CDR3 reads TGTGCCAGCAGCCGACAGGGGGGAGATCAGCCCCAGCATTTT. Drawing the rest from reference TRBV5-6 and TRBJ1-5, the complete variable domain is DAGVTQSPTHLIKTRGQQVTLRCSPKSGHDTVSWYQQALGQGPQFIFQYYEEEERQRGNFPDRFSGHQFPNYSSELNVNALLLGDSALYLCASSRQGGDQPQHFGDGTRLSIL.

This clonotype was counted ten times or more. The chain employs TRBV9 and TRBJ1-1; D possibly corresponds to TRBD1 (5 bases). Trimming pared 0 bases from V and 5 bases from J, leaving 11 bases between. The germline V gene encodes CDR1 SGDLS and CDR2 YYNGEE. This CDR3 contains 14 residues. CDR3 bases: TGTGCCAGCAGCGTAGATCGGGGGGGAACTGAAGCTTTCTTT. Translated: CASSVDRGGTEAFF.

About this clonotype itself: One junction end does not reproduce the germline sequence, and a read error may be involved. This chain connects TRBV29-1 to TRBJ2-1; no definite D call. Germline CDR1 is SQVTM and CDR2 is ANQGSEA. The CDR3 spans 12 residues. CDR3 sequence reads: CSVGARWNERFF. The CDR3 DNA sequence: TGCAGCGTTGGTGCCCGCTGGAATGAGCGGTTCTTC.

J is TRBJ2-5 and V is TRBV15, with D hard to call. The V and J ends lost 0 bases and 3 bases respectively, with 5 bases between them. This CDR3 contains 13 residues. Germline V gene sequence: CDR1 LNHNV, CDR2 YYDKDF (reference sequence). The DNA of the CDR3 is TGTGCCACCAGCAGAGAACCTAAAGAGACCCAGTACTTC. It codes for CATSREPKETQYF.

This sequence joins TRBV15 and TRBJ1-6; 10 bases match TRBD1. CDR3 length equals 13 residues. The J segment lost 9 bases and the V segment lost 9 bases, leaving 5 bases of the junction unmatched. Germline V gene sequence: CDR1 LNHNV, CDR2 YYDKDF (reference sequence). The CDR3 DNA reads as TGTGCCACAGCTGGGACAGGGGTTTCACCCCTCCACTTT. It specifies CATAGTGVSPLHF.

This clonotype was observed at least ten times. The V and J genes are TRBV4-3 and TRBJ1-4; the D is unclear. Trimming removed 4 bases from V and 1 base from J, with 10 bases in between. This CDR3 has 15 residues. From germline, CDR1 is LGHNA and CDR2 YSLEER. CDR3 DNA sequence: TGCGCCAGCAGCCGGGCCGCCCTAACTAATGAAAAACTGTTTTTT. It yields the protein CASSRAALTNEKLFF.